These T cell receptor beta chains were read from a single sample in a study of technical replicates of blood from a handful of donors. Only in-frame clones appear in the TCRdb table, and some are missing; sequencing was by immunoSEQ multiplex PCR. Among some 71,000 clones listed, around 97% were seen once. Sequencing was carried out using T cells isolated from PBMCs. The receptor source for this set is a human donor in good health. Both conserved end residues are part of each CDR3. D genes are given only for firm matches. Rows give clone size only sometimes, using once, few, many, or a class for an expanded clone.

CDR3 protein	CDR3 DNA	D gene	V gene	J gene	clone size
CASSPDSNYGYTF	TGTGCCAGCAGTCCCGACAGCAACTATGGCTACACCTTC	NA	TRBV2	TRBJ1-2	NA
CASSGLSESSYNEQFF	TGTGCCAGCAGTGGACTGTCGGAGAGCTCCTACAATGAGCAGTTCTTC	NA	TRBV6-1	TRBJ2-1	once
CASSPAGGLAYEQYF	TGTGCCAGCAGCCCCGCCGGGGGTTTAGCCTACGAGCAGTACTTC	NA	TRBV7-9	TRBJ2-7	NA
CASSFRDSRSGYTF	TGTGCCAGCAGCTTCCGGGACAGTCGAAGTGGCTACACCTTC	TRBD1	TRBV7-2	TRBJ1-2	NA
CASSQSEQGIIHGYTF	TGCGCCAGCAGTCAAAGCGAGCAGGGTATAATCCATGGCTACACCTTC	NA	TRBV23-1	TRBJ1-2	NA
CASSWGAGSSYNEQFF	TGCGCCAGCAGCTGGGGAGCGGGAAGCTCCTACAATGAGCAGTTCTTC	TRBD2	TRBV5-1	TRBJ2-1	NA
CASSESGTPYEQYF	TGCGCCAGCAGTGAGTCTGGGACTCCCTACGAGCAGTACTTC	NA	TRBV10-1	TRBJ2-7	NA
CASSFPSGGAWDNEQFF	TGCGCCAGCAGCTTCCCTAGCGGGGGGGCTTGGGACAATGAGCAGTTCTTC	TRBD2	TRBV5-1	TRBJ2-1	once
CASSLTSGGYNEQFF	TGCGCCAGCAGCTTAACTAGCGGGGGCTACAATGAGCAGTTCTTC	TRBD2	TRBV5-1	TRBJ2-1	NA
CASSVHRAPETQYF	TGTGCCAGCAGTGTTCACAGGGCCCCAGAGACCCAGTACTTC	NA	TRBV6-1	TRBJ2-5	NA
CAWSRGPSVGQFF	TGTGCCTGGAGTAGGGGCCCTAGTGTTGGGCAGTTCTTC	NA	TRBV30	TRBJ2-1	NA
CASSRLGGREFEQFF	TGTGCCAGCAGTAGACTTGGCGGAAGGGAGTTTGAGCAGTTCTTC	NA	TRBV27	TRBJ2-1	NA
CASSGRTVNTEAFF	TGTGCCAGCAGTGGGCGGACTGTGAACACTGAAGCTTTCTTT	NA	TRBV2	TRBJ1-1	NA
CASSSGTFPYEQYF	TGTGCCAGCAGTTCAGGAACCTTTCCCTACGAGCAGTACTTC	NA	TRBV28	TRBJ2-7	once
CASSYLTGGSLEGYTF	TGTGCCAGCAGTTACCTAACAGGGGGCTCTTTGGAAGGCTACACCTTC	TRBD1	TRBV6-5	TRBJ1-2	NA
CASSYVGGSGNTIYF	TGTGCCAGCAGTTACGTTGGGGGCTCGGGAAACACCATATATTTT	NA	TRBV6-5	TRBJ1-3	once
CASSTPTGTGELFF	TGTGCCAGTAGTACCCCGACAGGGACCGGGGAGCTGTTTTTT	TRBD1	TRBV19	TRBJ2-2	NA
CASSRIDVSFRDTQYF	TGTGCCAGCAGTCGCATAGACGTCTCCTTCAGGGATACGCAGTATTTT	NA	TRBV28	TRBJ2-3	NA
CASSQDPPWQGTYGYTF	TGCGCCAGCAGCCAAGATCCCCCCTGGCAGGGAACCTATGGCTACACCTTC	NA	TRBV4-1	TRBJ1-2	NA
CASSDLQGQNQPQHF	TGTGCCAGCAGCGACCTACAGGGGCAGAATCAGCCCCAGCATTTT	TRBD1	TRBV7-2	TRBJ1-5	NA
CASSQTDRYLSGNQPQHF	TGCGCCAGCAGCCAGACAGACAGGTACCTTAGTGGAAATCAGCCCCAGCATTTT	NA	TRBV4-1	TRBJ1-5	NA
CASGRGNTIYF	TGTGCCAGCGGGCGCGGAAACACCATATATTTT	NA	TRBV6-5	TRBJ1-3	NA
CASSIGAQNQPQHF	TGTGCCAGTAGTATAGGAGCCCAAAATCAGCCCCAGCATTTT	NA	TRBV19	TRBJ1-5	NA
CASSLDQVRIYGYTF	TGTGCCAGCAGCTTAGATCAGGTCCGGATCTATGGCTACACCTTC	NA	TRBV11-2	TRBJ1-2	NA
CASSLLSRVLGELFF	TGTGCCAGCAGTTTATTATCTCGAGTCCTAGGGGAGCTGTTTTTT	NA	TRBV28	TRBJ2-2	NA
CASSVQVTYEQYF	TGTGCCAGCAGTGTACAGGTCACTTACGAGCAGTACTTC	NA	TRBV2	TRBJ2-7	once
CASSMREGRSYNEQFF	TGTGCCAGTAGTATGCGGGAGGGTAGGTCCTACAATGAGCAGTTCTTC	TRBD2	TRBV19	TRBJ2-1	NA
CASRADVPSSYEQYF	TGCGCCAGCAGAGCGGACGTTCCGAGCTCCTACGAGCAGTACTTC	NA	TRBV5-1	TRBJ2-7	few
CASSGLAGGPGKNIQYF	TGTGCCAGTAGCGGACTAGCGGGGGGGCCTGGCAAAAACATTCAGTACTTC	TRBD2	TRBV19	TRBJ2-4	NA
CSAIAGGGTDTQYF	TGCAGCGCCATAGCGGGGGGCGGCACAGATACGCAGTATTTT	TRBD2	TRBV29-1	TRBJ2-3	NA
CASSKLGTGDITIYF	TGTGCCAGCAGCAAACTGGGGACAGGAGATATCACCATATATTTT	NA	TRBV21-1	TRBJ1-3	NA
CASTAGRTRTGELFF	TGCGCCAGCACTGCCGGGAGGACGAGGACCGGGGAGCTGTTTTTT	TRBD2	TRBV5-1	TRBJ2-2	NA
CASNEIAGDTQYF	TGTGCCAGCAATGAAATAGCGGGAGATACGCAGTATTTT	TRBD2	TRBV2	TRBJ2-3	few
CASSLDRQNTEAFF	TGCGCCAGCAGCTTGGACAGGCAGAACACTGAAGCTTTCTTT	NA	TRBV5-1	TRBJ1-1	NA
CSTIKWGGGHYEQYF	TGCAGCACCATAAAATGGGGCGGGGGTCACTACGAGCAGTACTTC	TRBD2	TRBV29-1	TRBJ2-7	NA
CASSLGQGAANTEAFF	TGTGCCAGCAGCTTAGGCCAGGGTGCCGCGAACACTGAAGCTTTCTTT	NA	TRBV7-6	TRBJ1-1	NA
CASSFSGSPYEQYF	TGTGCCAGCAGTTTTAGCGGGAGCCCCTACGAGCAGTACTTC	TRBD2	TRBV28	TRBJ2-7	NA
CASSQDLRGPDTQYF	TGCGCCAGCAGCCAAGATCTCAGGGGGCCAGATACGCAGTATTTT	TRBD1	TRBV4-1	TRBJ2-3	NA
CASSPGTDYNEQFF	TGTGCCAGCAGCCCCGGGACAGACTACAATGAGCAGTTCTTC	TRBD1	TRBV11-2	TRBJ2-1	NA
CASSSVFQGLTSDTQYF	TGTGCCAGCAGCTCCGTTTTTCAGGGATTAACGTCAGATACGCAGTATTTT	NA	TRBV7-2	TRBJ2-3	NA
CASSMDGQAVGFLGNSPLHF	TGTGCCAGTAGTATGGACGGACAGGCGGTTGGGTTTCTTGGGAATTCACCCCTCCACTTT	TRBD1	TRBV19	TRBJ1-6	NA
CASSPRDSTDQYEQYF	TGTGCCAGCAGCCCGAGGGACTCCACGGACCAATACGAGCAGTACTTC	NA	TRBV7-9	TRBJ2-7	NA
CAISSTSGRDLWELFF	TGTGCCATCAGCTCAACTAGCGGGAGGGATCTATGGGAGCTGTTTTTT	TRBD2	TRBV10-3	TRBJ2-2	NA
CASSQGGTYGYTF	TGCGCCAGCAGCCAAGGCGGAACTTACGGCTACACCTTC	NA	TRBV4-1	TRBJ1-2	NA
CASSDSFVGEGQYF	TGCGCCAGCAGTGACAGTTTCGTAGGGGAAGGCCAGTACTTC	NA	TRBV10-1	TRBJ2-4	NA
CATCQCEGYFNGYTF	TGTGCCACCTGCCAGTGTGAGGGTTATTTCAATGGCTACACCTTC	NA	TRBV10-3	TRBJ1-2	NA
CAISGRSVDGTGLAGVADTQYF	TGTGCCATCAGTGGAAGAAGTGTGGATGGTACGGGACTAGCGGGAGTGGCAGATACGCAGTATTTT	TRBD2	TRBV10-3	TRBJ2-3	NA
CASSENPLDFYSNQPQHF	TGTGCCAGCAGTGAAAATCCCCTTGACTTCTATAGCAATCAGCCCCAGCATTTT	NA	TRBV2	TRBJ1-5	once
CTTVGANVLTF	TGTACCACTGTCGGGGCCAACGTCCTGACTTTC	NA	TRBV10-3	TRBJ2-6	NA
CASSPPGQGAFAEQFF	TGTGCCAGCTCACCACCGGGACAGGGGGCGTTCGCTGAGCAGTTCTTC	TRBD1	TRBV18	TRBJ2-1	NA
CASSTFGARDEQYF	TGCGCCAGCAGCACCTTTGGGGCCCGGGACGAGCAGTACTTC	NA	TRBV4-1	TRBJ2-7	NA
CASNPRGNYGYTF	TGTGCCAGCAACCCCCGGGGTAACTATGGCTACACCTTC	NA	TRBV28	TRBJ1-2	NA
CASSEGQGWTGELFF	TGTGCCAGCAGTGAGGGACAGGGGTGGACCGGGGAGCTGTTTTTT	TRBD1	TRBV6-1	TRBJ2-2	once
CASSQDKGAFRTDTQYF	TGTGCCAGCAGCCAAGATAAGGGGGCGTTCAGAACAGATACGCAGTATTTT	TRBD1	TRBV14	TRBJ2-3	NA
CASSLPGAGAGELFF	TGTGCCAGCAGTTTACCCGGGGCGGGAGCCGGGGAGCTGTTTTTT	TRBD2	TRBV27	TRBJ2-2	NA